The sequence of this TCR beta chain was determined in a study of blood T cell repertoires in COVID-19. In the study overall: Italy, Spain and the United States were the sources of the convalescent and acute COVID-19 samples. PBMCs, B-cell-depleted T cells, or T cells were the source of the cDNA or gDNA that made up the material.

CDR1 and CDR2 from the germline V gene are MNHEY and SVGAGI. The CDR3 consists of 14 residues. Trimming removed 4 bases from V and 4 bases from J; junction bases left unmatched: 6. Clinical history as reported by participants underpinned cohort assignment. Per the original methods: By means of reference gene primer amplification, nucleated cell counts were estimated. The method was immunoSEQ multiplex PCR; TCRdb's version includes in-frame clones alone and lacks a portion of them. V, J and clone size were drawn from that table, and D and trimming were deduced from the DNA. The table records roughly 400,000 clones, nearly 90% of them present only once. This clone has a single count.

This clonotype originated in a woman aged 40 to 50 with acute COVID-19. V and J are TRBV6-5 and TRBJ1-1; 7 bases line up with TRBD1. The sample comprised PBMCs or T cells enriched from blood (not recorded which). The CDR3 here is CASSSPDRPTEAFF. In nucleotides, the CDR3 is TGTGCCAGCAGTTCCCCGGACAGGCCCACTGAAGCTTTCTTT.